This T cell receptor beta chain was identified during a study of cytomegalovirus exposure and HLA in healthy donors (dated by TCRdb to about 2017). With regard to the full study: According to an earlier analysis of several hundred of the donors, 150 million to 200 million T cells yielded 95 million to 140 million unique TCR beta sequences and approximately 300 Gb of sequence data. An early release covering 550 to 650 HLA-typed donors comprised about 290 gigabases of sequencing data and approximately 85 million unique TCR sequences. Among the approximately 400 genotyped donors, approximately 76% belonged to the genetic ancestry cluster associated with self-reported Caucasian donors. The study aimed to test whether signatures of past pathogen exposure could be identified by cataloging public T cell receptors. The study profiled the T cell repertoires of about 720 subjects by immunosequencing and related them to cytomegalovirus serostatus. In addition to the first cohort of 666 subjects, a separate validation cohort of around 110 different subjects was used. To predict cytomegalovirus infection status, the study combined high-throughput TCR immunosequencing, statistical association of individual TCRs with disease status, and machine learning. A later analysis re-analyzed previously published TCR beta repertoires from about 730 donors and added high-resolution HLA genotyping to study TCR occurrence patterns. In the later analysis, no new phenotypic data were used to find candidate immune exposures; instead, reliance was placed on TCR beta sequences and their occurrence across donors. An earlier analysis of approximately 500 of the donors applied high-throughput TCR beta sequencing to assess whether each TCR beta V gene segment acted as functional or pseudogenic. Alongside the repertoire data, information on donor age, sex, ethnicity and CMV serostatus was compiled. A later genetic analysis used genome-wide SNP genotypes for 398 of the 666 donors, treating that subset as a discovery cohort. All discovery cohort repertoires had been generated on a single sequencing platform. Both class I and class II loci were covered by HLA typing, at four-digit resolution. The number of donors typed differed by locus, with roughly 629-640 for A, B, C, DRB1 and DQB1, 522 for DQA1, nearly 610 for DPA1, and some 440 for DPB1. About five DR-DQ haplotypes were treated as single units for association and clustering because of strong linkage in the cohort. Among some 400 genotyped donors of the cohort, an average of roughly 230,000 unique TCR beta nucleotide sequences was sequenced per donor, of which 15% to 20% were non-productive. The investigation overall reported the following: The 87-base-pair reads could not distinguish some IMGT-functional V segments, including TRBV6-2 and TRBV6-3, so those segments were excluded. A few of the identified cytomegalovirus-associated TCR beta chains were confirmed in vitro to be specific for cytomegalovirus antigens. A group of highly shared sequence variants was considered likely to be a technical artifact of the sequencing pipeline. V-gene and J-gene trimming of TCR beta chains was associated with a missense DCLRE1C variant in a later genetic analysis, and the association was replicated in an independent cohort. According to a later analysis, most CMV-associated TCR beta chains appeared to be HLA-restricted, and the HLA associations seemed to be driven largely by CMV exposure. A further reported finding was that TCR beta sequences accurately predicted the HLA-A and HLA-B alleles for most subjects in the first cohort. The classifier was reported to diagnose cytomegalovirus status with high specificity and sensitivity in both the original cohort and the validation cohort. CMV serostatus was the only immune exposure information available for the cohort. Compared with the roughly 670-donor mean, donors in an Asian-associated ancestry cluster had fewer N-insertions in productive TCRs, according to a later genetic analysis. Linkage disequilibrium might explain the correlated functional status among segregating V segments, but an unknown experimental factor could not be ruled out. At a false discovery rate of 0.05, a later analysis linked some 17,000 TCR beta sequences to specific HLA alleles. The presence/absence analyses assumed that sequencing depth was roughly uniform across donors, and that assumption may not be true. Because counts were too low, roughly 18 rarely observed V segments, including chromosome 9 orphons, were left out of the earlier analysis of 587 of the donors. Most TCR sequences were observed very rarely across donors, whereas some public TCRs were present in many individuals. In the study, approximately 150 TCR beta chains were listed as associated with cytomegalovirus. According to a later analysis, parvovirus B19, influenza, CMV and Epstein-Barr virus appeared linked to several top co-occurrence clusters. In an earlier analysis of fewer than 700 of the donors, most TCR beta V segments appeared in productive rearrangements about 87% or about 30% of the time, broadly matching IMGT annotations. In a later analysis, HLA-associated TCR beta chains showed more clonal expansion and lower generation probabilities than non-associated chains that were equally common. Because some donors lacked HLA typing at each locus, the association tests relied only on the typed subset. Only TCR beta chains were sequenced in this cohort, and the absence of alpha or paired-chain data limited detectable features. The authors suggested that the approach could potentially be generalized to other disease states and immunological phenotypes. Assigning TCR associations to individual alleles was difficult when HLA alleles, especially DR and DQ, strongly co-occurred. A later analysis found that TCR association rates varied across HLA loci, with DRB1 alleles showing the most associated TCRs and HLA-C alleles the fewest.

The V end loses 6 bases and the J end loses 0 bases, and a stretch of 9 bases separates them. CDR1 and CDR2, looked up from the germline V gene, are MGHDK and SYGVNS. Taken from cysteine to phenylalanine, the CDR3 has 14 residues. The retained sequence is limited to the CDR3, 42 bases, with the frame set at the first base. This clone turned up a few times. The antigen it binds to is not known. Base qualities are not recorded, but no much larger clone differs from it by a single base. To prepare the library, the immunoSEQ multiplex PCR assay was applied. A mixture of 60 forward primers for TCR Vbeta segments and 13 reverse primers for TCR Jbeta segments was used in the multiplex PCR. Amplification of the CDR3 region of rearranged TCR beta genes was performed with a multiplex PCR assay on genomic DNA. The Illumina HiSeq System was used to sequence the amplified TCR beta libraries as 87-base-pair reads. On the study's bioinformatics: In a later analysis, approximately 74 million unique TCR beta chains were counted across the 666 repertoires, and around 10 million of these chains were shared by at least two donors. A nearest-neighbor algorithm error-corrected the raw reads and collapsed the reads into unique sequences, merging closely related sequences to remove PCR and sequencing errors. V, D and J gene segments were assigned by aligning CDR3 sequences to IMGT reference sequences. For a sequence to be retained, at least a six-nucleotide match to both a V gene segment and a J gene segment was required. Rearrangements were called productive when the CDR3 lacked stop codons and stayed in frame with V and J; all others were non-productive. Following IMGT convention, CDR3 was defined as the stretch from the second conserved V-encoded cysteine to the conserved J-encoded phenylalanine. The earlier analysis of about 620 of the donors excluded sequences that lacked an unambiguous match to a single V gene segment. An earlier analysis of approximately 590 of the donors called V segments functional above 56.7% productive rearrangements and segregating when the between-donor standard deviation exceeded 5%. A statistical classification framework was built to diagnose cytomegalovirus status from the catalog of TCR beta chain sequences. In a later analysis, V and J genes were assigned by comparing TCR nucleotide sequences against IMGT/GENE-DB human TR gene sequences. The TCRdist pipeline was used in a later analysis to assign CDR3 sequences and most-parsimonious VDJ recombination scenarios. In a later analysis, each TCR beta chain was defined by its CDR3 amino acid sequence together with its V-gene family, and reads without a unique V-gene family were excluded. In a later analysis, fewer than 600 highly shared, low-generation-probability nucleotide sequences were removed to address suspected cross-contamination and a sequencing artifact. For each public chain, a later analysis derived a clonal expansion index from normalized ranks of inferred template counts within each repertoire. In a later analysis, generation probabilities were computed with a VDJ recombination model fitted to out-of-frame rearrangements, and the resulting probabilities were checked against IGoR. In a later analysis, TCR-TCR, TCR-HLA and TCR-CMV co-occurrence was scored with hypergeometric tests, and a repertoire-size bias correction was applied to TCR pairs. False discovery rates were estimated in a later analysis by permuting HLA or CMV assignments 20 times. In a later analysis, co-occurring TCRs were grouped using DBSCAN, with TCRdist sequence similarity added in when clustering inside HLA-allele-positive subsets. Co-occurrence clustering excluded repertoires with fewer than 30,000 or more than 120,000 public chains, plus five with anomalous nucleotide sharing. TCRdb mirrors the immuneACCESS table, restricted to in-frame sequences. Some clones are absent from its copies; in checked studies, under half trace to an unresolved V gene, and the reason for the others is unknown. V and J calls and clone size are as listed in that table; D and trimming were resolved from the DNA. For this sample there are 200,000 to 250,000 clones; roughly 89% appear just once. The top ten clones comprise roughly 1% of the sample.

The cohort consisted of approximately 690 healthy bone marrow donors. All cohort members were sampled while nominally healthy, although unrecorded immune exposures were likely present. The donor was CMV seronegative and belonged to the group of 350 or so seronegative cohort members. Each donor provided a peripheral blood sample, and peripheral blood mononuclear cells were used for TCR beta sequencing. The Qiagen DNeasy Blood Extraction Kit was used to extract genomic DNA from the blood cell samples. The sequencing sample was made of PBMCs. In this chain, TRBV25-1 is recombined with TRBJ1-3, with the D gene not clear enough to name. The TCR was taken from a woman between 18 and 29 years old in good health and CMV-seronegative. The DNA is TGTGCCAGCAGCCGCGGATCCTCTGGAAACACCATATATTTT. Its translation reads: CASSRGSSGNTIYF.